Presented here are 18 T cell receptor beta chains from one specimen sequenced in a study of identical twins (dated by TCRdb to between 2015 and 2016). Libraries came from 5' RACE. Sequencing was carried out with an Illumina HiSeq 2000. TCRdb reprocessed the public reads (quality trimming at Q25 with fastp, clone calling with MiXCR) and kept in-frame beta chains. Identical CDR3 proteins give one entry, which carries the most common genes and DNA. The sample contains some 300,000 distinct CDR3 sequences, about 12% of them found a single time. The leading ten clones occupy just over 7% of the sample. These same records also appear under a second study, on yellow fever vaccine responses in identical twins.

Sequencing used CD8+ T cells sorted from blood. Receptor source: a woman aged 18-29 years in good health.

The rearrangement joins TRBV7-8 to TRBJ1-3; no definite D call. The CDR3 spans 16 residues. V lost 1 base and J lost 0, with 10 bases in between. Per the germline V gene, CDR1 is SGHVS and CDR2 is FQNEAQ. This CDR3 is CASSLVGSLSGNTIYF. Written as DNA, the CDR3 is TGTGCCAGCAGCTTAGTTGGCAGCCTCTCTGGAAACACCATATATTTT.

This rearrangement joins TRBV7-6 to TRBJ2-3; 8 nucleotides align to TRBD2. After removal of 5 bases from V and 2 bases from J, the junction contained 6 bases not matched to a gene. CDR3 length equals 15 residues. The V gene's germline CDR1 is SGHVS and CDR2 FNYEAQ. The CDR3 spells CASSGPAGATDTQYF. Here the CDR3 DNA reads TGTGCCAGCAGCGGTCCAGCGGGGGCCACAGATACGCAGTATTTT.

This clonotype was counted only a few times. The CDR3 reads CASSTSRSATMNTEAFF. CDR3 DNA: TGTGCCAGCAGCACGAGCAGGTCCGCTACCATGAACACTGAAGCTTTCTTT. The chain recombines TRBV7-8 with TRBJ1-1; D remains unclear. The CDR3 consists of 17 residues. The ends were cut back, 5 bases at V and 0 bases at J, with 19 bases in the middle. The germline V gene has CDR1 SGHVS and CDR2 FQNEAQ.

The V call is TRBV11-2, the J call TRBJ2-1, with 10 bases lining up with TRBD2. This CDR3 spans 15 amino acids. The V gene end was trimmed by 3 bases and the J gene end by 9 bases; junction bases not matched to a gene: 8. The germline V gene encodes CDR1 SGHAT and CDR2 FQNNGV. The CDR3 DNA sequence: TGTGCCAGCAGCTTCTTAAGCGGGGGGGCGGGTGAGCAGTTCTTC. It yields the protein CASSFLSGGAGEQFF.

This rearrangement joins TRBV5-1 to TRBJ1-2; tentatively, D is TRBD1 (6 bases). V lost 0 bases and J 3 bases, leaving 12 bases between the germline ends. The CDR3 totals 15 residues. The germline CDR1 and CDR2 sequences are SGHRS and YFSETQ. In DNA, the CDR3 is TGCGCCAGCAGCTTGGATCCGGGGGCGGACTATGGCTACACCTTC. It codes for CASSLDPGADYGYTF.

This clonotype was picked up many times. The genes are TRBV4-1 and TRBJ2-1; TRBD1 aligns across 7 bases. V was clipped by 4 bases and J by 0 bases; unmatched bases: 9. The CDR3 totals 17 residues. The germline CDR1 and CDR2 sequences are MGHRA and YSYEKL. The CDR3 sequence is CASSPHTGVSSYNEQFF. The CDR3 coding sequence is TGCGCCAGCAGCCCGCATACAGGGGTGAGCTCCTACAATGAGCAGTTCTTC.

This clonotype was found a few times. This chain joins TRBV28 and TRBJ2-1; D is perhaps TRBD1 (6 bases). Trimming removed 6 bases at V and 8 bases at J, with 14 bases between. This CDR3 has 13 residues. CDR1 MDHEN and CDR2 SYDVKM come from the germline V gene. In DNA form, the CDR3 reads TGTGCCAGCAGCCTCAGGGGACGCGATGAGCAGTTCTTC. Translating it yields CASSLRGRDEQFF.

This clonotype was seen a few times. CDR3 nucleotides: TGTGCCAGCAGCCGACAGGGGGCTGAAGCTTTCTTT. Encoded protein: CASSRQGAEAFF. The gene calls are TRBV7-9 and TRBJ1-1; TRBD1 agrees at 9 bases. The CDR3 is made up of 12 amino acids. V was pared by 5 bases and J by 6 bases, with 1 base of the junction left unmatched. Germline V gene data show CDR1 as SEHNR and CDR2 as FQNEAQ (reference sequence).

J is TRBJ2-1 and V is TRBV7-3; 8 nucleotides align to TRBD2. CDR1 is SGHTA and CDR2 is FQGTGA in the germline V gene. CDR3 length equals 15 residues. The ends lost 2 bases at V and 2 bases at J; junction bases unmatched: 2. The CDR3 region is CASSLDSGAYNEQFF. The CDR3 DNA follows: TGTGCCAGCAGCTTAGATAGCGGGGCCTACAATGAGCAGTTCTTC.

This clonotype was seen only a few times. This sequence joins TRBV7-6 and TRBJ2-3; 7 nucleotides line up with TRBD1. CDR1 and CDR2 (germline): SGHVS, FNYEAQ. The CDR3 has 15 residues. J was trimmed by 4 bases and V by 0 bases; bases with no gene match: 4. The CDR3: CASSLALDRADTQYF. The CDR3 DNA sequence: TGTGCCAGCAGCTTAGCGCTCGACAGGGCAGATACGCAGTATTTT.

The chain couples TRBV28 to TRBJ2-1; 11 nucleotides line up with TRBD2. The CDR3 is 15 amino acids. Trimming at V came to 6 bases and at J to 4 bases, leaving 5 bases not matched to a gene. Germline V gene data show CDR1 as MDHEN and CDR2 as SYDVKM. Here the CDR3 DNA reads TGTGCCAGCAGCTCAACTAGCGGGAGATACAATGAGCAGTTCTTC. This encodes CASSSTSGRYNEQFF.

This chain uses TRBV20-1 with TRBJ2-2, with unresolved D. Germline V gene sequence: CDR1 DFQATT, CDR2 SNEGSKA (reference sequence). The CDR3 length is 16 residues. Trimming took 3 bases from V and 1 from J, leaving 15 bases between them. DNA of the CDR3: TGCAGTGCTAGGGTAGGTCGTCAGAAGAACACCGGGGAGCTGTTTTTT. Its translation: CSARVGRQKNTGELFF.

The chain combines TRBV2 with TRBJ2-3; the match to TRBD1 covers 8 bases. This CDR3 is 15 amino acids long. V lost 4 bases, J lost 6 bases, and 9 bases stayed unmatched. Looked up from germline, CDR1 is SNHLY and CDR2 is FYNNEI. CDR3 nucleotide sequence: TGTGCCAGCAGTGGCCGACTTCAGGGGGCGGATACGCAGTATTTT. Amino acid sequence: CASSGRLQGADTQYF.

The chain couples TRBV15 to TRBJ2-5; 7 bases line up with TRBD2. With 4 bases clipped from V and 3 bases from J, the junction kept 5 bases outside the gene matches. Germline V gene data show CDR1 as LNHNV and CDR2 as YYDKDF (reference sequence). This CDR3 has 14 amino acids. The CDR3 reads CATSTREAEETQYF. DNA for the CDR3: TGTGCCACCAGCACTCGGGAGGCAGAAGAGACCCAGTACTTC.

Only a few counts were recorded for this clonotype. The chain couples TRBV11-2 to TRBJ2-5; D tentatively reads TRBD1 or TRBD2 (5 bases each). V gave up 2 bases and J gave up 0 bases, with 10 bases separating them. Germline loops: CDR1 SGHAT, CDR2 FQNNGV. The CDR3 is 15 residues long. The CDR3 loop is CASSLRGENQETQYF. The CDR3 region has the DNA TGTGCCAGCAGCTTAAGAGGGGAGAACCAAGAGACCCAGTACTTC.

This clonotype was seen repeatedly, ten times or more. The V gene is TRBV12-3 or TRBV12-4, the J gene TRBJ2-5; no clear D. The CDR3 contains 13 residues. V lost 5 bases to trimming and J lost 1 base, with 8 bases between them. The CDR3 protein is CASSLFGQETQYF. CDR3 nucleotide sequence: TGTGCCAGCAGTCTCTTTGGCCAAGAGACCCAGTACTTC.

V is TRBV29-1 and J is TRBJ2-7; 12 bases are a match to TRBD2. This CDR3 region has 15 residues. Germline V lookup: CDR1 SQVTM, CDR2 ANQGSEA. The J segment lost 3 bases and the V segment lost 3 bases, leaving 6 bases of the junction unmatched. The CDR3: CSVELAGGPHYEQYF. The CDR3 DNA follows: TGCAGCGTTGAGCTAGCGGGAGGGCCTCACTACGAGCAGTACTTC.

This clonotype was seen more than once but under ten times. The chain combines TRBV6-1 with TRBJ1-1; no clear D. This CDR3 has 15 amino acids. Germline V gene data show CDR1 as MNHNS and CDR2 as SASEGT. V was pared by 5 bases and J by 0 bases, with 13 bases between. CDR3 sequence (DNA): TGTGCCAGCAGTCCACCGGCGCATCTGAACACTGAAGCTTTCTTT. As protein: CASSPPAHLNTEAFF.